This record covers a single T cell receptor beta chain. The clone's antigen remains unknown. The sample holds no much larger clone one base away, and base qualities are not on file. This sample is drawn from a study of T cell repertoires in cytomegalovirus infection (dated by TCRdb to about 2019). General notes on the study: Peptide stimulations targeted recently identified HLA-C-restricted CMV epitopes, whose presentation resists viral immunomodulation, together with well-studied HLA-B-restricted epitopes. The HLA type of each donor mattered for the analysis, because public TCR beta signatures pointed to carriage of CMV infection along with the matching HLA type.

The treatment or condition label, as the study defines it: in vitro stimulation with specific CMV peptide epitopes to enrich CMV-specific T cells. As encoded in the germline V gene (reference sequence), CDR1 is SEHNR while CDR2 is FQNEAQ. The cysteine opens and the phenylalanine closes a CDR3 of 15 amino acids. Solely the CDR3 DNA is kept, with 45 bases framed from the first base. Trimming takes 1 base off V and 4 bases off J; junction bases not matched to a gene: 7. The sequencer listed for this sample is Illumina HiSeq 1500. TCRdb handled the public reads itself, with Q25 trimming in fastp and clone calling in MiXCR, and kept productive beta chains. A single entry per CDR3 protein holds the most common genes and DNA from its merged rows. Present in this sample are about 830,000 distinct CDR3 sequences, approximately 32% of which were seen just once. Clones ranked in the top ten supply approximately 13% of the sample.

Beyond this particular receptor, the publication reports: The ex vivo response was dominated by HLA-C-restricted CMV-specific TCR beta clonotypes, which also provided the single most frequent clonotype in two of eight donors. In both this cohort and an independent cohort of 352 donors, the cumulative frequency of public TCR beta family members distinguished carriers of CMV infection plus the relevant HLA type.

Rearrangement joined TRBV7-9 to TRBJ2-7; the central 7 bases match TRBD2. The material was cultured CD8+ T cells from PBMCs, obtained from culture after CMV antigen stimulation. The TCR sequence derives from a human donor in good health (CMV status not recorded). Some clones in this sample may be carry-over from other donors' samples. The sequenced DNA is TGTGCCAGCAGCTTAGAAGTTGGGAGGGTTTACGAGCAGTACTTC. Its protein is CASSLEVGRVYEQYF.